The present T cell receptor beta chain was sequenced within a study of OX40 agonist ivuxolimab in advanced cancers. Study-level background: Patients received intravenous ivuxolimab every 2 weeks at 0.01 to 10 mg/kg.

The CDR3 contains 12 residues. Germline V gene sequence: CDR1 SGHNT, CDR2 YENEEA. V was pared by 5 bases and J by 3 bases, with 8 bases between. Autoimmune disease history or systemic immunosuppression led to patients being barred. The repertoire was sequenced with immunoSEQ multiplex PCR; TCRdb's copy has only in-frame clones and lacks some. This repertoire shows some 39,000 clones, about 90% found once; its top ten account for approximately 5.9%. Turning to this clone: Its antigen is as yet unknown.

Study observations and caveats: Average numbers of expanded clones were greater in CD8+ T cells than in CD4+. Clonal expansion from baseline to week 6 occurred in both CD4+ and CD8+ T cells.

The starting material was CD4+ or CD8+ T cells sorted from blood, obtained in a trial of the OX40 agonist ivuxolimab. This chain links TRBV11-3 with TRBJ2-7; no definite D call. The TCR was taken from an adult with an advanced solid tumor such as melanoma, head and neck, liver or kidney cancer. CDR3 amino acids: CASSMGLYEQYF. The CDR3 DNA follows: TGTGCCAGCAGCATGGGTCTCTACGAGCAGTACTTC.